The present T cell receptor beta chain was sequenced within a study of cytomegalovirus exposure and HLA in healthy donors. Findings and limits, study-wide: TRBV6-2, TRBV6-3 and some other V segments were excluded as indistinguishable. TCR beta V- and J-gene trimming, according to a later analysis, was linked to a missense DCLRE1C variant.

Concerning this clone: Its antigen remains unknown.

Trimming shortened V by 1 base and J by 2 bases, and 6 bases separated the two germline ends. The germline CDR1 and CDR2 sequences are SGDLS and YYNGEE. This CDR3 is built from 14 residues. PCR involved 60 Vbeta and 13 Jbeta primers. The method was immunoSEQ multiplex PCR; TCRdb's version includes in-frame clones alone and lacks a portion of them. This sample lists some 48,000 clones; its ten largest clones have about 6%. This TCR came from a male donor in good health and CMV-seropositive. This rearrangement joins TRBV9 to TRBJ2-2, with D unclear. The specimen sequenced was PBMCs. The CDR3 DNA reads TGTGCCAGCAGCGTATCCGTAAACACCGGGGAGCTGTTTTTT. Its translation: CASSVSVNTGELFF. Full variable domain (remainder filled in from reference TRBV9 and TRBJ2-2): DSGVTQTPKHLITATGQRVTLRCSPRSGDLSVYWYQQSLDQGLQFLIQYYNGEERAKGNILERFSAQQFPDLHSELNLSSLELGDSALYFCASSVSVNTGELFFGEGSRLTVL.